These 22 T cell receptor beta chains originate from one sample sequenced in a study of tumor-infiltrating lymphocytes in primary liver carcinoma. Starting material of 500 ng total RNA yielded TCR beta cDNA via a constant-region primer. For TCR beta, libraries were produced by three nested multiplex PCR rounds using slightly modified ARM-PCR. It was with TRBV1-TRBV30 forward primers and a C-beta reverse primer that the first two PCR rounds were run, at roughly 9 cycles each. From the multiplex PCR reads, TCRdb called clonotypes with MiXCR, one entry per CDR3 protein. The sample shows about 37,000 distinct CDR3 sequences, 75% of them seen only once. Bulk tissue was left unsorted, and RNA and DNA were co-extracted from about 19-30 mg of it. The sequenced sample was tumor-adjacent normal liver tissue. These receptors were obtained from a man aged 40-55 years with primary liver carcinoma and hepatitis B virus infection.

As concerns this clonotype: Lacking the conserved final phenylalanine or tryptophan, this CDR3 likely reflects a read error. The J gene is TRBJ2-1, the V gene TRBV29-1; unclear D gene. The CDR3 sequence is 13 residues long. Germline V CDR1 and CDR2: SQVTM, ANQGSEA. DNA for the CDR3: TGCAGCTTTGAGGACGGATCCTACAATGAGCAGTTCTTA. It translates to CSFEDGSYNEQFL.

The genes are TRBV29-1 and TRBJ2-7; the D is unclear. Germline loops: CDR1 SQVTM, CDR2 ANQGSEA. The V end lost 6 bases, the J end lost 2 bases, and 17 bases lay between the germline ends. The CDR3 sequence is 14 residues long. DNA for the CDR3: TGCAGCGTGGTATATAGGCTGTCCGCCTACGAGCAGTACTTC. This sequence encodes CSVVYRLSAYEQYF.

Concerning this clonotype: This is likely a read error, given that the CDR3 carries no conserved phenylalanine or tryptophan at its end. The chain is built from TRBV6-2 or TRBV6-3 and TRBJ2-7; D is unresolved. CDR1 is MNHEY and CDR2 is SVGEGT in the germline V gene. The CDR3 consists of 14 residues. CDR3 region: CASSHSTSAYEQYL. CDR3 DNA sequence: TGTGCCAGCAGTCACTCGACCAGCGCCTACGAGCAGTACCTC.

In its sample, this clonotype was seen a few times. One end of the junction is discordant with germline, which a read error may explain. This chain joins TRBV11-2 and TRBJ2-5, with 8 bases that match TRBD2. The CDR3 runs to 14 residues. Germline V gene sequence: CDR1 SGHAT, CDR2 FQNNGV. The CDR3 reads CAISFSGGQGAQYF. CDR3 DNA sequence: TGTGCCATCAGCTTCAGCGGGGGACAAGGGGCCCAGTACTTC. Together with reference TRBV11-2 and TRBJ2-5, the CDR3 gives the full variable domain: EAGVAQSPRYKIIEKRQSVAFWCNPISGHATLYWYQQILGQGPKLLIQFQNNGVVDDSQLPKDRFSAERLKGVDSTLKIQPAKLEDSAVYLCAISFSGGQGAQYFGPGTRLLVL.

The chain recombines TRBV12-3 or TRBV12-4 with TRBJ2-7; the D is unclear. The CDR3 has 11 amino acids. V lost 7 bases to trimming and J lost 3 bases, with 7 bases between them. CDR3 loop: CASNSYYEQYF. Here the CDR3 DNA reads TGTGCCAGCAATTCATACTACGAGCAGTACTTC.

This clonotype has ten or more counts. The V and J genes are TRBV10-3 and TRBJ2-7; D not resolved. The CDR3 has 15 residues. Trimming took off 0 bases at V and 4 bases at J, with 13 bases between the two ends. CDR1 ENHRY and CDR2 SYGVKD come from the germline V gene. The CDR3 DNA reads as TGTGCCATCAGTGAGTCGGCAGCGCCCAGGTACGAGCAGTACTTC. As protein: CAISESAAPRYEQYF.

This clonotype was found once. A read error may account for a junction end that differs from germline. The chain is built from TRBV7-3 and TRBJ2-1; 9 positions match TRBD1. Germline CDR1 is SGHTA and CDR2 is FQGTGA. CDR3 size: 15 residues. Here the CDR3 DNA reads TGTGCCAGCAGCCCAGGGACAGGGAGTGGGAATGAGCAATCCTTC. Translating it yields CASSPGTGSGNEQSF.

The chain carries TRBV11-2 and TRBJ2-1; 9 bases align to TRBD1. CDR3 length equals 15 residues. The ends lost 6 bases at V and 12 bases at J; junction bases unmatched: 15. CDR1 and CDR2 from the germline V gene are SGHAT and FQNNGV. CDR3 DNA: TGTGCCAGCAGAACTCCGGGACAGGGTTTCATTGGGCAGTTCTTC. Protein sequence: CASRTPGQGFIGQFF.

As regards this clonotype: At one end, the junction sequence differs from germline, possibly due to a read error. The J gene is TRBJ2-5, the V gene TRBV10-3; TRBD2 agrees at 8 bases. The CDR3 extends over 15 amino acids. Germline values: CDR1 ENHRY, CDR2 SYGVKD. In DNA form, the CDR3 reads TGTGCCATCAGTGACCCTGGCGGGAGGCAGGAGACCCAGCACTTC. It specifies CAISDPGGRQETQHF.

Worth noting for this clonotype: Since no conserved phenylalanine or tryptophan closes the CDR3, a read error is the likely cause. The chain recombines TRBV11-2 with TRBJ1-6; the D gene is possibly TRBD1 (5 bases). Germline V gives CDR1 SGHAT, CDR2 FQNNGV. The CDR3 spans 15 residues. The V gene lost 9 bases and the J gene lost 8 bases, with 20 bases spanning the gap. CDR3 protein: CASSREDKAYSPLHI. Here the CDR3 DNA reads TGTGCCAGTAGCCGCGAGGACAAGGCCTATTCACCCCTCCACATT.

A note on this clonotype: This may stem from a read error, because a much larger clone lies one nucleotide away. The rearrangement joins TRBV29-1 to TRBJ1-2, with D unresolved. CDR1 is SQVTM and CDR2 is ANQGSEA in the germline V gene. This CDR3 has 13 residues. CDR3 DNA sequence: TGCGCTCGGGAGGGCGGCGGAGAAGTGGACTACACCTTC. The encoded protein is CAREGGGEVDYTF.

The rearrangement joins TRBV10-2 to TRBJ2-3; D call uncertain. Germline assignment: CDR1 WSHSY and CDR2 SAAADI. Trimming pared 4 bases from V and 10 bases from J, leaving 15 bases between. The CDR3 loop spans 13 amino acids. The CDR3 DNA is TGCGCCAGCAGTGGTGAGACCACTAATCCGCAGTATTTT. It translates to CASSGETTNPQYF.

A word on this clonotype: A read error is likely, as this CDR3 ends without the conserved phenylalanine or tryptophan. The chain links TRBV10-3 to TRBJ2-1, with 9 bases that match TRBD2. The CDR3 has 15 amino acids. The germline V gene encodes CDR1 ENHRY and CDR2 SYGVKD. The CDR3 nucleotides read TGTGCCATCAGGGCTAGCGGGATCTCCTACATTGAGCAGTTCTGC. It codes for CAIRASGISYIEQFC.

Concerning this clonotype itself: The junction differs from germline at one of its ends, possibly a read error. The chain recombines TRBV6-5 with TRBJ2-7, with 7 bases fitting TRBD2. The germline V gene encodes CDR1 MNHEY and CDR2 SVGAGI. The CDR3 is made up of 16 amino acids. The CDR3 loop reads CASSPSVWGEGYEQHF. The DNA for the CDR3 is TGTGCCAGCAGTCCCTCAGTTTGGGGGGAGGGCTACGAGCAGCACTTC.

As concerns this clonotype: Germline is not matched at one junction end, which may reflect a read error. The chain joins TRBV11-2 to TRBJ1-1; no firm D call. The CDR3 loop spans 13 amino acids. Germline V gives CDR1 SGHAT, CDR2 FQNNGV. CDR3 DNA sequence: TGCGCCAACAGCTTACATACAGAGTATAATGCTTTCTTT. Translating it yields CANSLHTEYNAFF.

A word on this clonotype: At one of its ends the junction is not consistent with the germline gene, which may arise from a read error. The chain has TRBV28 and TRBJ2-7; 7 positions match TRBD2. This CDR3 has 15 amino acids. Germline V lookup: CDR1 MDHEN, CDR2 SYDVKM. Written as DNA, the CDR3 is TGTGCCAGCAGTTTATGGAGGGAGGGCACTTACGAGCATTACTTC. It codes for CASSLWREGTYEHYF.

This clonotype has only one observation. The junction differs from germline at one of its ends, possibly a read error. The chain employs TRBV7-8 and TRBJ2-1; no clear D gene. CDR1 and CDR2 from the germline V gene are SGHVS and FQNEAQ. The CDR3 extends over 12 amino acids. The CDR3 here is CAGSFSHDEQFF. The CDR3 DNA reads TGTGCCGGCAGCTTTAGTCACGATGAGCAGTTCTTC.

About this clonotype: Since no conserved phenylalanine or tryptophan closes the CDR3, a read error is the likely cause. This chain joins TRBV13 and TRBJ2-7; D call uncertain. The CDR3 is 13 residues long. V was clipped by 2 bases and J by 4 bases, with 9 bases between them. Per germline, CDR1 PRHDT and CDR2 FYEKMQ (reference sequence). DNA of the CDR3: TGTGCCAGCAGCTTACGCTATAGTTACGAGCAGTACTAC. The encoded protein is CASSLRYSYEQYY.

As to this clonotype: Relative to the germline gene, one junction end is altered; a read error may explain this. The rearrangement uses TRBV28 and TRBJ1-1; D remains unclear. The germline gives CDR1 MDHEN, CDR2 SYDVKM. The CDR3 length is 13 residues. The CDR3 sequence is CAGSSQYGTEAFF. The CDR3 region has the DNA TGTGCCGGCAGTTCGCAGTACGGGACTGAAGCTTTCTTT.

Concerning this clonotype itself: No conserved phenylalanine or tryptophan is present at the end of the CDR3, so a read error is the likely explanation. The chain recombines TRBV10-2 with TRBJ2-1; 7 bases line up with TRBD2. This CDR3 has 13 amino acids. With V trimmed by 3 bases and J by 8 bases, 4 bases remained unmatched. CDR1 is WSHSY, CDR2 SAAADI, per germline. This chain's CDR3 is CASSDSGLHEQFS. CDR3 coding DNA: TGCGCCAGCAGTGATAGCGGGCTCCATGAGCAGTTCTCC.

About this clonotype: At one of its ends the junction is not consistent with the germline gene, which may arise from a read error. CDR3 nucleotide sequence: TGTGCCAGCAGCTCTCACGAGGGCCCTGAGGCCAACGTCATGACTTTC. Translating it yields CASSSHEGPEANVMTF. The V call is TRBV7-8, the J call TRBJ2-6; TRBD2 might be the D (5 bases). CDR1 and CDR2 (germline): SGHVS, FQNEAQ. CDR3 length: 16 residues.

Note on this clonotype: Germline and junction disagree at one end, which may indicate a read error. The chain links TRBV11-2 to TRBJ1-2; possible D gene TRBD1, 6 bases. Germline lookup yields CDR1 SGHAT and CDR2 FQNNGV. The CDR3 totals 15 residues. The CDR3 nucleotides are TGTGCCAGGAGCCCAACACAGGGATCGGGCTATGGCTACGCCTTC. As protein: CARSPTQGSGYGYAF.